This TCR beta chain was recovered during a study of cytomegalovirus exposure and HLA in healthy donors (dated by TCRdb to 2016 to 2017). Regarding the study in general: An earlier analysis of 587 of the donors reported 276 Gb of sequence data and 117 million unique TCR beta sequences obtained from approximately 180 million T cells. An early release that covered several hundred HLA-typed donors contained approximately 300 gigabases of sequencing data and tens of millions of unique TCR sequences. The genetic ancestry cluster associated with self-reported Caucasian donors included 80% to 90% of the approximately 410 genotyped donors. The aim of the study was to test whether cataloging public T cell receptors could identify signatures of past pathogen exposure. Using immunosequencing, the study profiled T cell repertoires from around 670 subjects and related those repertoires to cytomegalovirus serostatus. In addition to the first cohort of roughly 670 subjects, a separate validation cohort of over 90 different subjects was used. To predict cytomegalovirus infection status, the study combined high-throughput TCR immunosequencing, statistical association of individual TCRs with disease status, and machine learning. A later analysis re-analyzed previously published TCR beta repertoires from about 730 donors and added high-resolution HLA genotyping to study TCR occurrence patterns. The later analysis used no new phenotypic data to find candidate immune exposures, relying instead on TCR beta sequences and their occurrence across donors. To decide whether each TCR beta V gene segment behaved as functional or pseudogenic, an earlier analysis of approximately 600 of the donors relied on high-throughput TCR beta sequencing. Donor age, sex, ethnicity and CMV serostatus were collected together with the repertoire data. A later genetic analysis used genome-wide SNP genotypes for about 60% of the roughly 700 donors, treating that subset as a discovery cohort. Every discovery cohort repertoire had been produced on one sequencing platform. Class I and class II HLA loci were covered by the typing at four-digit resolution. The number of donors typed differed by locus, with 629-630 for A, B, C, DRB1 and DQB1, roughly 520 for DQA1, over 600 for DPA1, and some 440 for DPB1. Because of strong linkage in the cohort, roughly five DR-DQ haplotypes were treated as single units for association and clustering. On average, over 200,000 unique TCR beta nucleotide sequences were sequenced per donor among some 430 genotyped donors of the cohort, with 15% to 20% of those sequences being non-productive. General conclusions and limits of the study: The only immune exposure information available for the cohort was CMV serostatus. A total of about 180 TCR beta chains were listed by the study as associated with cytomegalovirus. It was suggested by the authors that the approach could potentially be generalized to other disease states and immunological phenotypes. The 87-base-pair reads could not distinguish some IMGT-functional V segments, including TRBV6-2 and TRBV6-3, so those segments were excluded. Across donors, most TCR sequences were observed very rarely, whereas some public TCRs were present in many individuals. Because HLA typing was unavailable for some donors at each locus, only the typed subset was used in association tests. According to a later analysis, most CMV-associated TCR beta chains appeared to be HLA-restricted, and the HLA associations seemed to be driven largely by CMV exposure. In a later analysis, HLA-associated TCR beta chains were found to be more clonally expanded and to have lower generation probabilities than equally common non-associated chains. The cohort was sequenced for TCR beta chains only, and without alpha or paired-chain data the features that could be detected were limited. In a later analysis, TCR association rates were found to vary across HLA loci, with the most associated TCRs seen for DRB1 alleles and the fewest for HLA-C alleles. A few of the identified cytomegalovirus-associated TCR beta chains were confirmed in vitro to be specific for cytomegalovirus antigens. A further reported finding was that TCR beta sequences accurately predicted the HLA-A and HLA-B alleles for most subjects in the first cohort. Because counts were too low, some 16 rarely observed V segments, including chromosome 9 orphons, were excluded from the earlier analysis of several hundred of the donors. Correlated functional status among segregating V segments might reflect linkage disequilibrium, but an unknown experimental factor could not be ruled out. In an earlier analysis of about 550 of the donors, most TCR beta V segments were observed in productive rearrangements about 87% or about 30% of the time, broadly matching IMGT annotations. A cluster of highly shared sequence variants was judged likely to be a technical artifact of the sequencing pipeline. When HLA alleles, especially DR and DQ, strongly co-occurred, attributing TCR associations to individual alleles was difficult. The presence/absence analyses assumed that sequencing depth was roughly uniform across donors, and that assumption may not be true. A later genetic analysis reported fewer N-insertions in productive TCRs among donors in an Asian-associated ancestry cluster than the roughly 700-donor mean. Specific HLA alleles were associated with over 15,000 TCR beta sequences at a false discovery rate of 0.05 in a later analysis. In a later genetic analysis, a missense DCLRE1C variant was associated with V-gene and J-gene trimming of TCR beta chains, and the association was replicated in an independent cohort. In both the original and validation cohorts, the classifier was reported to diagnose cytomegalovirus status with high specificity and sensitivity. A later analysis reported that several top co-occurrence clusters appeared linked to parvovirus B19, influenza, CMV and Epstein-Barr virus.

Library preparation used the immunoSEQ multiplex PCR assay. For the multiplex PCR, a mixture combining 60 forward primers for TCR Vbeta segments and 13 reverse primers for TCR Jbeta segments was used. A multiplex PCR assay on genomic DNA amplified the CDR3 region of rearranged TCR beta genes. On the Illumina HiSeq System, the amplified TCR beta libraries were sequenced as 87-base-pair reads. Regarding the original processing steps: In a later analysis, roughly 80 million unique TCR beta chains were counted across the approximately 640 repertoires, and around 10 million of these chains were shared by at least two donors. Raw reads were error-corrected and collapsed into unique sequences by a nearest-neighbor algorithm in which closely related sequences were merged to remove PCR and sequencing errors. To assign V, D and J gene segments, CDR3 sequences were aligned to IMGT reference sequences. For a sequence to be retained, a match of at least six nucleotides to both a V gene segment and a J gene segment was required. Rearrangements were classified as productive when the CDR3 lacked stop codons and remained in frame with V and J, and all other rearrangements were classified as non-productive. Following IMGT convention, CDR3 was defined as the stretch from the second conserved V-encoded cysteine up to the conserved J-encoded phenylalanine. The earlier analysis of approximately 590 of the donors excluded any sequence lacking an unambiguous match to a single V gene segment. In an earlier analysis of around 590 of the donors, a V segment was called functional when productive rearrangements were above 56.7%, and segregating when the standard deviation between donors exceeded 5%. To diagnose cytomegalovirus status from the catalog of TCR beta chain sequences, a statistical classification framework was built. A later analysis assigned V and J genes by comparing TCR nucleotide sequences with IMGT/GENE-DB human TR gene sequences. In a later analysis, CDR3 sequences and most-parsimonious VDJ recombination scenarios were assigned using the TCRdist pipeline. In a later analysis, each TCR beta chain was defined by its CDR3 amino acid sequence together with its V-gene family, and reads without a unique V-gene family were excluded. To address suspected cross-contamination and a sequencing artifact, a later analysis removed approximately 590 highly shared, low-generation-probability nucleotide sequences. A later analysis calculated a clonal expansion index for each public chain from normalized within-repertoire ranks of inferred template counts. In a later analysis, generation probabilities were computed with a VDJ recombination model fitted to out-of-frame rearrangements, and the resulting probabilities were checked against IGoR. In a later analysis, TCR-TCR, TCR-HLA and TCR-CMV co-occurrence was scored with hypergeometric tests, and a repertoire-size bias correction was applied to TCR pairs. In a later analysis, false discovery rates were estimated by permuting HLA or CMV assignments 20 times. A later analysis grouped co-occurring TCRs with DBSCAN, adding TCRdist sequence similarity when clustering within HLA-allele-positive subsets. Co-occurrence clustering excluded repertoires with fewer than 30,000 or more than 120,000 public chains, plus five with anomalous nucleotide sharing. TCRdb obtained this table from immuneACCESS and retained in-frame rearrangements with V and J assigned. These tables miss some clones; where compared with another copy, unresolved V genes account for less than half of the shortfall, and the remainder is unexplained. D and trimming were read from the DNA, whereas the V and J calls and clone size are those reported in that table. This sample comprises about 130,000 clones, approximately 77% of them detected only once. The ten largest clones add up to roughly 1% of the sample.

Taken from cysteine to phenylalanine, the CDR3 has 17 residues. CDR3 DNA is the only sequence kept; it has 51 bases, read in frame from the first base. V has 5 bases trimmed and J has 2 bases trimmed; junction bases matching no gene number 13. For CDR1 and CDR2, the germline V gene lists MDHEN and SYDVKM. The cohort consisted of 600 to 700 healthy bone marrow donors. Cohort members were all nominally healthy when sampled, although unrecorded immune exposures were likely present. The donor tested CMV seronegative and was one of the 352 seronegative cohort members. A peripheral blood sample was provided by each donor, and peripheral blood mononuclear cells were used for TCR beta sequencing. The Qiagen DNeasy Blood Extraction Kit was used to extract genomic DNA from the blood cell samples. Points on this clone: Its antigen remains unidentified. No base-level quality is on record; no much larger clone is a single base apart.

This TCR was sampled from an older woman in good health and CMV-seronegative. Sample: PBMCs. Rearrangement joined TRBV28 to TRBJ2-7, and TRBD2 matches 9 of the central bases. The DNA sequence is TGTGCCAGCAGTCCTTTCGGCCAGCGGGAGGCCACCTACGAGCAGTACTTC. It translates to CASSPFGQREATYEQYF.